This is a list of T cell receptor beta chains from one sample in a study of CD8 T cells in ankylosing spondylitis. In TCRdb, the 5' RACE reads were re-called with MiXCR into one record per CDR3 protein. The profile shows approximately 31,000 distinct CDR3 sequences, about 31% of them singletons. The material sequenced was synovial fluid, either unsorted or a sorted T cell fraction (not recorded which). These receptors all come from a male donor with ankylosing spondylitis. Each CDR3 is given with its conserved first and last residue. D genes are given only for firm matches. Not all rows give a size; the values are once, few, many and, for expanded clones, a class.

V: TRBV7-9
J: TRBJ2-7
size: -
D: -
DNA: TGTGCCAGCAGCCCGGGGGTGGGAAACGAGCAGTACTTC
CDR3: CASSPGVGNEQYF

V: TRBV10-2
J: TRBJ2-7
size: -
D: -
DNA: TGCGCCAGCAGTGAGTCGTCGCCGGAGCAGTACTTC
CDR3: CASSESSPEQYF

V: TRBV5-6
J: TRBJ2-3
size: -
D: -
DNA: TGTGCCAGCAGCTCTGGATTCCCAGATACGCAGTATTTT
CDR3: CASSSGFPDTQYF

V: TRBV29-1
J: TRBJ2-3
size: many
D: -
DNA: TGCAGCGTTGAAGGGGAGGTTTGGGCAGATACGCAGTATTTT
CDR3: CSVEGEVWADTQYF

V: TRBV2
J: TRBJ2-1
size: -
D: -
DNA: TGTGCCAGCAGGACAGGGGTCCGCGGGAGGCCCTACAATGAGCAGTTCTTC
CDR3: CASRTGVRGRPYNEQFF

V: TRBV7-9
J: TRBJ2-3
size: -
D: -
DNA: TGTGCCAGCAGCCTATCGGGGAGAGATACGCAGTATTTT
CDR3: CASSLSGRDTQYF

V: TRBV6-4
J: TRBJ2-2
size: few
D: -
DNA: TGTGCCAGCGCGAGGGTTTCGGACACCGGGGAGCTGTTTTTT
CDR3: CASARVSDTGELFF

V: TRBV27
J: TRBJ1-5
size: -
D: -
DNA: TGTGCCAGCAGGATCGACAGATATAGCAATCAGCCCCAGCATTTT
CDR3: CASRIDRYSNQPQHF

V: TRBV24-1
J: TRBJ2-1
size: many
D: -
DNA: TGTGCCACCAGTGATTTGCAGTCTGGAGGGAGTGGGTTCAATGAGCAGTTCTTC
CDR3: CATSDLQSGGSGFNEQFF

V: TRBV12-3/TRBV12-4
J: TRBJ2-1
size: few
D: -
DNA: TGTGCCAGCAACCCCGGGCGCAATGAGCAGTTCTTC
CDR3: CASNPGRNEQFF

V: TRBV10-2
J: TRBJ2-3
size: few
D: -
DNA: TGCGCCAGCGGACTTGTCTCCGGCACAGATACGCAGTATTTT
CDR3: CASGLVSGTDTQYF

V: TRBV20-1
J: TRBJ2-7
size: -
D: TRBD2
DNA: TGCAGTGCTAGAGATACAAGGACTAGCGGGAGTTACGAGCAGTACTTC
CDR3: CSARDTRTSGSYEQYF

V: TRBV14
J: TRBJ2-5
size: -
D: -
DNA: TGTGCCAGCAGCCCCTCAAATCACCAAGAGACCCAGTACTTC
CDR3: CASSPSNHQETQYF

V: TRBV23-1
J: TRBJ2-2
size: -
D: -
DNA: -
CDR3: CASSQCQSGTVLVAGSCFF

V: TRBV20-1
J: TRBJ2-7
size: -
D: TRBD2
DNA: TGCAGTGCTACTCCCCTGACTAGCGGTTTTCCCTACGAGCAGTACTTC
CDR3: CSATPLTSGFPYEQYF